This TCR beta chain was recorded in a study of T cell clones after liver transplantation. On the study more broadly: Patients counted as tolerant after at least one year off all immunosuppression, enzymes not exceeding twice normal.

Sorting of unstimulated PBMCs yielded separate CD3+CD4+ and CD3+CD8+ fractions. The method was immunoSEQ multiplex PCR; TCRdb's version includes in-frame clones alone and lacks a portion of them. The sample has nearly 55,000 clones, about 81% seen once; the top ten hold around 8.7%. Trimming cost V 7 bases and J 5 bases; bases outside gene matches: 8. The CDR3 covers 14 residues. Germline CDR1 MDHEN, CDR2 SYDVKM. V usage is TRBV28 and J usage is TRBJ1-2; 9 positions agree with TRBD1. This material consisted of CD4+ T cells from blood, taken before liver transplant. The sequence was obtained from a human donor who received a liver transplant. CDR3 protein: CASNFGQGRYGYTF. CDR3 DNA: TGTGCCAGCAACTTCGGACAGGGGAGGTATGGCTACACCTTC.